One sample yielded the 28 T cell receptor beta chains listed below, sequenced in a study of T cell responses to AZD1222 COVID-19 vaccine (dated by TCRdb to 2020 to 2022). Libraries were constructed by the immunoSEQ multiplex PCR assay. TCRdb re-hosts the immuneACCESS table, in-frame sequences only. Its copies lack some clones; in the studies checked, an unresolved V gene accounts for under half of them, and the cause for the rest is not known. For this sample the table gives around 100,000 clones, of which about 90% were detected only once. Over 6.5% of the sample goes to the ten largest clones. In light of the paper, this sample's time point label describes: baseline before first vaccination. The source was peripheral blood, collected on day 0 of AZD1222 vaccination. The receptors were gathered from an adult in good health.

The chain carries TRBV7-8 and TRBJ2-7; 8 bases are shared with TRBD2. J was trimmed by 6 bases and V by 5 bases; bases with no gene match: 12. CDR1 and CDR2 (germline): SGHVS, FQNEAQ. The CDR3 loop spans 15 amino acids. The CDR3 is CASSLDPSGRAEQYF. The CDR3 region has the DNA TGTGCCAGCAGCCTAGACCCCAGCGGGAGAGCCGAGCAGTACTTC.

The table lists this clone with a count of one. The rearrangement links TRBV7-8 to TRBJ1-3; D call uncertain. The length of the CDR3 is 15 residues. In germline, CDR1 is SGHVS, CDR2 FQNEAQ. V was shortened by 5 bases and J by 5 bases, with 16 bases between the two germline ends. The CDR3 loop is CASSPTDGRRNTIYF. The CDR3 DNA follows: TGTGCCAGCAGCCCGACCGATGGACGTAGAAACACCATATATTTT. Looking up the rest from reference TRBV7-8 and TRBJ1-3 gives the full variable domain: GAGVSQSPRYKVAKRGQDVALRCDPISGHVSLFWYQQALGQGPEFLTYFQNEAQLDKSGLPSDRFFAERPEGSVSTLKIQRTQQEDSAVYLCASSPTDGRRNTIYFGEGSWLTVV.

The V gene is TRBV28, the J gene TRBJ1-2; 10 bases fit TRBD1. The germline CDR1 and CDR2 sequences are MDHEN and SYDVKM. Germline trimming cut 7 bases from V and 7 bases from J; bases unmatched to any gene: 12. This CDR3 has 15 residues. For the CDR3, the DNA is TGTGCCAGCACCACGGGCCCGGGACAGGGGTCTGGCTACACCTTC. This translates into CASTTGPGQGSGYTF.

The chain carries TRBV19 and TRBJ2-6, with TRBD1 matching over 7 bases. The CDR3 has 15 amino acids. Germline assignment: CDR1 LNHDA and CDR2 SQIVND (reference sequence). V shed 7 bases, J shed 1 base, and the junction held 4 bases outside the gene matches. As DNA, the CDR3 is TGTGCCAGTACTAACAGGGGATCTGGGGCCAACGTCCTGACTTTC. Translating gives CASTNRGSGANVLTF.

The rearrangement uses TRBV6-2 or TRBV6-3 and TRBJ2-5; no reliable D call. In germline, CDR1 is MNHEY, CDR2 SVGEGT. The CDR3 covers 12 residues. V was cut by 2 bases and J by 5 bases, with 6 bases left in between. The CDR3 coding sequence is TGTGCCAGCAGTTACCCCCCGGAGACCCAGTACTTC. Translated, it gives CASSYPPETQYF.

The V call is TRBV28, the J call TRBJ2-7; the match to TRBD2 covers 11 bases. This CDR3 is 13 amino acids long. Germline V gives CDR1 MDHEN, CDR2 SYDVKM. The CDR3 region has the DNA TGTGGTTCGGCCGGGACTAGCGGATACGAGCAGTACTTC. This sequence encodes CGSAGTSGYEQYF.

The chain carries TRBV5-1 and TRBJ1-1; 10 bases fit TRBD1. After removal of 3 bases from V and 4 bases from J, the junction contained 6 bases not matched to a gene. The CDR3 extends over 15 amino acids. CDR1 is SGHRS and CDR2 is YFSETQ in the germline V gene. CDR3 region: CASSYKTGGSTEAFF. The CDR3 DNA is TGCGCCAGCAGCTATAAGACAGGGGGCTCCACTGAAGCTTTCTTT.

J is TRBJ2-7 and V is TRBV27; no definite D call. CDR3 length: 15 residues. Germline V gene data show CDR1 as MNHEY and CDR2 as SMNVEV (reference sequence). The germline V and J ends were trimmed by 1 base and 3 bases, with 13 bases remaining between them. The CDR3 nucleotides read TGTGCCAGCAGTTTATTGGGCAACAGTTTCTACGAGCAGTACTTC. Amino acid sequence: CASSLLGNSFYEQYF.

The rearrangement uses TRBV27 and TRBJ2-1; 10 nucleotides align to TRBD2. The length of the CDR3 is 16 residues. Germline values: CDR1 MNHEY, CDR2 SMNVEV (reference sequence). V trimming: 7 bases; J trimming: 2 bases; junction bases outside the gene matches: 8. The CDR3 DNA is TGTGCCAGCACCTCAAGGGGGACTAGCGCCTACAATGAGCAGTTCTTC. Translated, it gives CASTSRGTSAYNEQFF.

In nucleotides, the CDR3 is TGTGCCAGCCGGACCTTCTATGGCTACACCTTC. Translated, it gives CASRTFYGYTF. The chain couples TRBV2 to TRBJ1-2; D gene uncertain. The CDR3 sequence is 11 residues long. Trimming cost V 8 bases and J 4 bases, with 8 bases left between them. Germline loops: CDR1 SNHLY, CDR2 FYNNEI.

V is TRBV5-8 and J is TRBJ1-6, with a possible D match to TRBD1 (6 bases). The CDR3 has 16 residues. V was trimmed by 4 bases and J by 9 bases, leaving 20 bases between them. Germline loops: CDR1 SGHTS, CDR2 YDEGEE. CDR3 loop: CASSPGKGTPISPLHF. DNA for the CDR3: TGTGCCAGCAGCCCTGGGAAAGGGACACCTATTTCACCCCTCCACTTT.

The chain's CDR3 is CASSNMAGRQYF. The CDR3 DNA reads as TGTGCCAGCAGTAACATGGCAGGACGGCAGTACTTC. The chain links TRBV6-5 to TRBJ2-7; D unclear. There are 12 residues in the CDR3. The V end was cut by 5 bases, the J end by 9 bases, with 14 bases between. Germline CDR1 and CDR2: MNHEY and SVGAGI.

This clone was detected only a few times. The V call is TRBV25-1, the J call TRBJ2-7; D may be TRBD1 (6 bases). Germline CDR1 is MGHDK and CDR2 is SYGVNS. This CDR3 is 13 amino acids long. Trimming stripped 6 bases from V and 4 bases from J, with 13 bases between. CDR3 region: CASRGAAGYEQYF. The DNA for the CDR3 is TGTGCCAGCAGGGGGGCCGCTGGGTACGAGCAGTACTTC.

The rearrangement links TRBV6-2 or TRBV6-3 to TRBJ2-2, with 8 bases identical to TRBD1. The trim removed 2 bases at V and 7 bases at J, leaving 9 bases unmatched. The CDR3 has 16 amino acids. Germline V gives CDR1 MNHEY, CDR2 SVGEGT. The CDR3 DNA follows: TGTGCCAGCAGTTACCTTGGGACAGGTTTGGTCGGGGAGCTGTTTTTT. This encodes CASSYLGTGLVGELFF.

The genes are TRBV10-3 and TRBJ1-1; TRBD1 aligns across 7 bases. Germline CDR1 reads ENHRY; CDR2 reads SYGVKD. This CDR3 has 14 residues. V trimming: 4 bases; J trimming: 2 bases; junction bases outside the gene matches: 4. CDR3 amino acids: CAISGQGGNTEAFF. CDR3 coding DNA: TGTGCCATCAGTGGACAGGGAGGAAACACTGAAGCTTTCTTT.

The V and J genes are TRBV7-3 and TRBJ2-5; maybe TRBD1 (5 bases). Looked up from germline, CDR1 is SGHTA and CDR2 is FQGTGA. The CDR3 covers 14 residues. Trimming took 5 bases from V and 4 from J, leaving 14 bases between them. DNA of the CDR3: TGTGCCAGCAGCCCCCAGGGTCAGGCAGAGACCCAGTACTTC. Residues: CASSPQGQAETQYF.

The rearrangement uses TRBV4-1 and TRBJ2-1, with D hard to call. The germline gives CDR1 MGHRA, CDR2 YSYEKL. V lost 4 bases and J lost 0, with 10 bases in between. This CDR3 has 15 amino acids. The CDR3 DNA reads as TGCGCCAGCAGCCCCGGCCCGAGCTCCTACAATGAGCAGTTCTTC. It yields the protein CASSPGPSSYNEQFF.

This clone was recorded once. The genes are TRBV11-1 and TRBJ1-1, with 8 bases matching TRBD1. The CDR3 covers 14 residues. Germline CDR1 SGHAT, CDR2 FQDESV (reference sequence). V trimming: 4 bases; J trimming: 4 bases; junction bases outside the gene matches: 5. The CDR3, as DNA: TGTGCCAGCAGCTCCCCAGGGGGCTCCACTGAAGCTTTCTTT. The encoded protein is CASSSPGGSTEAFF.

The V and J genes are TRBV10-1 and TRBJ1-5; TRBD1 agrees at 8 bases. The CDR3 runs 19 residues. After removal of 7 bases from V and 0 bases from J, the junction contained 17 bases not matched to a gene. CDR1 WNHNN and CDR2 SYGVQD come from the germline V gene (reference sequence). CDR3 coding DNA: TGCGCCAGCAAAGCAGGACAGGGACCCGACATCTATAGCAATCAGCCCCAGCATTTT. Translation gives CASKAGQGPDIYSNQPQHF.

This chain joins TRBV5-1 and TRBJ2-2; 9 positions match TRBD2. The CDR3 length is 16 residues. J was trimmed by 0 bases and V by 4 bases; bases with no gene match: 4. The germline CDR1 and CDR2 sequences are SGHRS and YFSETQ. CDR3 in amino acids: CASSGTSGPNTGELFF. CDR3 nucleotides: TGCGCCAGCAGCGGAACTAGCGGGCCGAACACCGGGGAGCTGTTTTTT. The full variable domain, with the rest looked up from reference TRBV5-1 and TRBJ2-2, is KAGVTQTPRYLIKTRGQQVTLSCSPISGHRSVSWYQQTPGQGLQFLFEYFSETQRNKGNFPGRFSGRQFSNSRSEMNVSTLELGDSALYLCASSGTSGPNTGELFFGEGSRLTVL.

This chain joins TRBV18 and TRBJ1-5; D may be TRBD1 (5 bases). The CDR3 consists of 14 residues. Germline CDR1 reads KGHSH; CDR2 reads LQKENI. Trimming cost V 3 bases and J 4 bases, with 10 bases left between them. The CDR3 protein is CASSPGHQNQPQHF. The DNA of the CDR3 is TGTGCCAGCTCACCTGGACATCAGAATCAGCCCCAGCATTTT. The full variable domain, completed using reference TRBV18 and TRBJ1-5, is NAGVMQNPRHLVRRRGQEARLRCSPMKGHSHVYWYRQLPEEGLKFMVYLQKENIIDESGMPKERFSAEFPKEGPSILRIQQVVRGDSAAYFCASSPGHQNQPQHFGDGTRLSIL.

V is TRBV3-1 (or the pseudogene TRBV3-2) and J is TRBJ1-2; TRBD1 agrees at 7 bases. The germline CDR1 and CDR2 sequences are LGHDT and YNNKEL (reference sequence). This CDR3 has 15 residues. Trimming removed 1 base from V and 2 bases from J; junction bases left unmatched: 4. In DNA form, the CDR3 reads TGTGCCAGCAGCCAAGCGACCAGGGGGAACTATGGCTACACCTTC. Translating it yields CASSQATRGNYGYTF.

This clone was picked up one time. The chain has TRBV24-1 and TRBJ2-1; 7 bases are a match to TRBD1. Trimming cost V 2 bases and J 10 bases; bases outside gene matches: 16. Germline-derived CDR1 and CDR2 are KGHDR and SFDVKD. This CDR3 region has 17 residues. The CDR3 region is CATSDSNKQRTGGEQFF. The CDR3 DNA sequence: TGTGCCACCAGTGATTCTAACAAACAACGGACAGGTGGCGAGCAGTTCTTC.

This rearrangement joins TRBV18 to TRBJ2-1; TRBD1 matches 9 bases. Germline CDR1 reads KGHSH; CDR2 reads LQKENI. The trim removed 3 bases at V and 4 bases at J, leaving 4 bases unmatched. This CDR3 has 15 residues. The CDR3 protein is CASSPMGQGYNEQFF. The CDR3 DNA reads TGTGCCAGCTCACCGATGGGACAGGGATACAATGAGCAGTTCTTC.

This chain links TRBV24-1 with TRBJ2-2; D unresolved. Germline values: CDR1 KGHDR, CDR2 SFDVKD. CDR3 length: 15 residues. The V end lost 5 bases, the J end lost 2 bases, and 11 bases lay between the germline ends. The CDR3 nucleotides are TGTGCCACCAGTGCCCCGTTGGTCAACACCGGGGAGCTGTTTTTT. Translation: CATSAPLVNTGELFF.

The CDR3 DNA reads as TGCGCCAGCAGCTTGGCCGCCAGGGGGCTGGCAGATACGCAGTATTTT. It encodes CASSLAARGLADTQYF. The V gene is TRBV5-1, the J gene TRBJ2-3; 8 bases map to TRBD1. The CDR3 runs to 16 residues. Germline V CDR1 and CDR2: SGHRS, YFSETQ. V was pared by 0 bases and J by 4 bases, with 7 bases of the junction left unmatched.

This clone was seen just once. The V call is TRBV12-3 or TRBV12-4, the J call TRBJ2-2, with D tentatively TRBD2 (6 bases). The CDR3 totals 13 residues. With 6 bases removed from V and 5 bases from J, the gap between germline ends came to 10 bases. CDR3 in DNA: TGTGCCAGCAGGCGTCGGGAGACCGGGGAGCTGTTTTTT. It specifies CASRRRETGELFF.

J is TRBJ2-1 and V is TRBV7-8; D may be TRBD2 (7 bases). Germline V CDR1 and CDR2: SGHVS, FQNEAQ. This CDR3 has 18 amino acids. Trimming left V 0 bases short and J 4 bases short, with 19 bases between. CDR3 DNA: TGTGCCAGCAGCTTAGCCAGGGTCGGGGGGACACTTTACAATGAGCAGTTCTTC. Its translation is CASSLARVGGTLYNEQFF.